Below, 3 T cell receptor beta chains from the same sample are listed, as sequenced in a study of response to subunit inactivated influenza vaccine. TCRdb redid the calling of the RT-PCR reads with MiXCR, one entry per CDR3 protein. Of about 650,000 distinct CDR3 sequences listed, roughly 15% were seen once; the top ten hold less than 9%. The specimen comprised PBMCs from blood, sampled roughly 2 weeks before vaccination. The source of these receptors is a middle-aged man who received an inactivated influenza vaccine.

This clonotype was observed a handful of times. V is TRBV4-1 and J is TRBJ1-5, with unresolved D. Germline V gives CDR1 MGHRA, CDR2 YSYEKL. The V gene lost 0 bases and the J gene lost 3 bases, with 3 bases spanning the gap. The CDR3 is 13 residues long. The CDR3 protein is CASSQEHNQPQHF. The CDR3 DNA follows: TGCGCCAGCAGCCAAGAACACAATCAGCCCCAGCATTTT.

This clonotype was detected many times. The chain couples TRBV12-3 or TRBV12-4 to TRBJ2-7; D is unclear. The CDR3 loop spans 11 amino acids. V was cut by 8 bases and J by 5 bases, with 10 bases left in between. CDR3 sequence: CASGPWHEQYF. The CDR3 DNA sequence: TGTGCCAGCGGACCTTGGCACGAGCAGTACTTC.

The table lists this clonotype with a few counts. The J gene is TRBJ2-7, the V gene TRBV6-5; D unresolved. V was trimmed by 5 bases and J by 0 bases, leaving 11 bases between them. The CDR3 loop spans 14 amino acids. Germline loops: CDR1 MNHEY, CDR2 SVGAGI. For the CDR3, the DNA is TGTGCCAGCAGTAACGGAGATAACTCCTACGAGCAGTACTTC. Protein product: CASSNGDNSYEQYF.